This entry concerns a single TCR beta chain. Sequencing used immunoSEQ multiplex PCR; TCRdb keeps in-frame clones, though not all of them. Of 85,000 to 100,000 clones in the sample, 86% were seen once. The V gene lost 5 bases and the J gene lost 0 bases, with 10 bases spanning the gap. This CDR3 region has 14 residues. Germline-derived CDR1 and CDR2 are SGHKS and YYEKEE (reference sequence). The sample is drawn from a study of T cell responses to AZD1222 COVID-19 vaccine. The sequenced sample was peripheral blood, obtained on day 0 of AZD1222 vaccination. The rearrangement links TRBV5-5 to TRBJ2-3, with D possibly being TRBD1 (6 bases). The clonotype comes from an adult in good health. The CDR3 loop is CASSGGLSTDTQYF. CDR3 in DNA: TGTGCCAGCAGTGGGGGCCTTAGCACAGATACGCAGTATTTT. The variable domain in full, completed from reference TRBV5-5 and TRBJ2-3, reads DAGVTQSPTHLIKTRGQQVTLRCSPISGHKSVSWYQQVLGQGPQFIFQYYEKEERGRGNFPDRFSARQFPNYSSELNVNALLLGDSALYLCASSGGLSTDTQYFGPGTRLTVL.